This T cell receptor (beta chain) is from a study of cytomegalovirus exposure and HLA in healthy donors (dated by TCRdb to the late 2010s). With regard to the full study: An earlier analysis of 587 of the donors reported about 300 Gb of sequence data and 117 million unique TCR beta sequences obtained from about 170 million T cells. Donor age, sex, ethnicity and CMV serostatus were compiled together with the repertoire data. Four or five DR-DQ haplotypes were handled as single units for association and clustering because linkage in the cohort was strong. The number of typed donors differed by locus: 629-630 for A, B, C, DRB1 and DQB1; 500 to 550 for DQA1; 606 for DPA1; and around 470 for DPB1. Of the roughly 400 genotyped donors, 70% to 90% were placed in the genetic ancestry cluster associated with self-reported Caucasian donors. Class I and class II HLA loci were covered by the typing at four-digit resolution. High-throughput TCR immunosequencing, statistical association of individual TCRs with disease status, and machine learning were combined to predict cytomegalovirus infection status. In the later analysis, no new phenotypic data were used to find candidate immune exposures; instead, reliance was placed on TCR beta sequences and their occurrence across donors. Using immunosequencing, the study profiled T cell repertoires from fewer than 850 subjects and related those repertoires to cytomegalovirus serostatus. Across about 380 genotyped donors of the cohort, an average of about 240,000 unique TCR beta nucleotide sequences per donor were sequenced, and roughly a sixth of those sequences were non-productive. An early release covering roughly 580 HLA-typed donors comprised approximately 300 gigabases of sequencing data and tens of millions of unique TCR sequences. In an earlier analysis of 587 of the donors, high-throughput TCR beta sequencing was used to judge whether each TCR beta V gene segment behaved as functional or pseudogenic. Genome-wide SNP genotypes for about 55% of the roughly 670 donors were used in a later genetic analysis, which treated that subset as a discovery cohort. Besides the first cohort of 500 to 700 subjects, a separate validation cohort made up of about 120 different subjects was used. To study patterns of TCR occurrence, a later analysis re-analyzed previously published TCR beta repertoires from 666 donors and added high-resolution HLA genotyping. The study was designed to test whether signatures of past pathogen exposure could be identified by cataloging public T cell receptors. All discovery cohort repertoires had been generated on a single sequencing platform.

Libraries were prepared through the immunoSEQ multiplex PCR assay. A mixture of 60 forward primers for TCR Vbeta segments and 13 reverse primers for TCR Jbeta segments was used in the multiplex PCR. A multiplex PCR assay on genomic DNA amplified the CDR3 region of rearranged TCR beta genes. The Illumina HiSeq System was used to sequence the amplified TCR beta libraries as 87-base-pair reads. As for the original processing: Across the roughly 670 repertoires, a later analysis counted 80 million or so unique TCR beta chains, approximately 12 million of which were shared by at least two donors. Raw reads were error-corrected and collapsed into unique sequences with a nearest-neighbor algorithm that merged closely related sequences to remove PCR and sequencing errors. To assign V, D and J gene segments, CDR3 sequences were aligned to IMGT reference sequences. Each retained sequence needed at least a six-nucleotide match to both a V gene segment and a J gene segment. Rearrangements were called productive when the CDR3 lacked stop codons and stayed in frame with V and J; all others were non-productive. CDR3 was defined by IMGT convention, running from the second conserved V-encoded cysteine to the conserved J-encoded phenylalanine. The earlier analysis of roughly 590 of the donors excluded sequences that lacked an unambiguous match to a single V gene segment. In an earlier analysis of almost 600 of the donors, a V segment was called functional when productive rearrangements were above 56.7%, and segregating when the standard deviation between donors exceeded 5%. A statistical classification framework was built for diagnosing cytomegalovirus status from the catalog of TCR beta chain sequences. In a later analysis, V and J genes were assigned by comparing TCR nucleotide sequences against IMGT/GENE-DB human TR gene sequences. A later analysis assigned CDR3 sequences and most-parsimonious VDJ recombination scenarios with the TCRdist pipeline. In a later analysis, each TCR beta chain was defined by its CDR3 amino acid sequence together with its V-gene family, and reads lacking a unique V-gene family were excluded. As a way to deal with suspected cross-contamination and a sequencing artifact, a later analysis dropped 450 to 700 nucleotide sequences that were highly shared and had low generation probability. In a later analysis, a clonal expansion index was calculated for each public chain from normalized within-repertoire ranks of inferred template counts. In a later analysis, generation probabilities were computed with a VDJ recombination model fitted to out-of-frame rearrangements, and the resulting probabilities were checked against IGoR. In a later analysis, hypergeometric tests were used to score TCR-TCR, TCR-HLA and TCR-CMV co-occurrence, with a repertoire-size bias correction applied to TCR pairs. In a later analysis, false discovery rates were estimated by permuting HLA or CMV assignments 20 times. In a later analysis, co-occurring TCRs were grouped with DBSCAN, and TCRdist sequence similarity was added when clustering was performed within HLA-allele-positive subsets. Co-occurrence clustering excluded repertoires with fewer than 30,000 or more than 120,000 public chains, plus five with anomalous nucleotide sharing. Sourced from immuneACCESS, this table was stored by TCRdb with only in-frame sequences that have V and J called. A share of the clones is absent; for the studies checked, an unresolved V gene accounts for under half, and the remainder has no known explanation. The DNA gave D and trimming, while V, J and clone size come from that table. Within this sample are 95,000 to 120,000 clones, with about 68% of them counted one time only. The top ten constitute roughly 4.2% of the sample.

What the study reported, not specific to this receptor: A further reported finding was that TCR beta sequences accurately predicted the HLA-A and HLA-B alleles for most subjects in the first cohort. Because counts were too low, about 18 rarely observed V segments, including chromosome 9 orphons, were left out of the earlier analysis of 587 of the donors. A few of the identified cytomegalovirus-associated TCR beta chains were confirmed in vitro to be specific for cytomegalovirus antigens. In a later genetic analysis, fewer N-insertions in productive TCRs were reported among donors in an Asian-associated ancestry cluster than the approximately 710-donor mean. Only TCR beta chains were sequenced in this cohort, and the absence of alpha or paired-chain data limited detectable features. A later analysis found that TCR association rates varied across HLA loci, with DRB1 alleles showing the most associated TCRs and HLA-C alleles the fewest. An association between a missense DCLRE1C variant and V-gene and J-gene trimming of TCR beta chains was found in a later genetic analysis and replicated in an independent cohort. Strong co-occurrence of HLA alleles, especially DR and DQ, made assigning TCR associations to individual alleles difficult. According to a later analysis, most CMV-associated TCR beta chains appeared to be HLA-restricted, and the HLA associations seemed to be driven largely by CMV exposure. In the study, 150 to 200 TCR beta chains were listed as associated with cytomegalovirus. A cluster of highly shared sequence variants was judged likely to be a technical artifact of the sequencing pipeline. The authors suggested that the approach could potentially be extended to other disease states and immunological phenotypes. Specific HLA alleles were associated with 18,000 or so TCR beta sequences at a false discovery rate of 0.05 in a later analysis. A later analysis found that HLA-associated TCR beta chains were more clonally expanded and had lower generation probabilities than equally common non-associated chains. Correlated functional status among segregating V segments might be attributable to linkage disequilibrium, but an unknown experimental factor could not be ruled out. Most TCR sequences were seen in very few donors, while some public TCRs were found in many individuals. In an earlier analysis of 587 of the donors, most TCR beta V segments appeared in productive rearrangements about 90% or about 30% of the time, broadly matching IMGT annotations. Immune exposure information for the cohort was limited to CMV serostatus. Because some donors lacked HLA typing at each locus, the association tests relied only on the typed subset. Sequencing depth was assumed to be roughly uniform across donors in the presence/absence analyses, though that assumption may not hold. Because the 87-base-pair reads could not distinguish some IMGT-functional V segments, including TRBV6-2 and TRBV6-3, those segments were excluded. The classifier was reported to diagnose cytomegalovirus status with high specificity and sensitivity in both the original cohort and the validation cohort. Several of the top co-occurrence clusters appeared to be linked to parvovirus B19, influenza, CMV and Epstein-Barr virus, according to a later analysis.

The cohort was made up of approximately 700 healthy bone marrow donors. All cohort members were sampled while nominally healthy, although unrecorded immune exposures were likely present. The donor tested CMV seropositive and was one of the 289 seropositive cohort members. Each donor provided a peripheral blood sample, and peripheral blood mononuclear cells were used for TCR beta sequencing. Genomic DNA extraction from the blood cell samples was performed with the Qiagen DNeasy Blood Extraction Kit. As encoded in the germline V gene, CDR1 is MNHEY while CDR2 is SVGAGI. Reading from cysteine to phenylalanine, the CDR3 counts 15 amino acids. Of the read, only the CDR3 DNA is kept; its 45 bases are in frame from base 1. The germline ends are 12 bases apart after V is trimmed by 6 bases and J by 0 bases. The table lists this clone with a few counts. Which antigen it targets is not known. No base-level quality is on record; no much larger clone is a single base apart.

The clonotype was recovered from a woman aged 40 to 50 in good health and CMV-seropositive. Source material: PBMCs. The sequence joins TRBV6-5 to TRBJ1-5; perhaps TRBD1 is the D gene, with 6 bases matching. Here the CDR3 is given as CASSRGGGSNQPQHF. The DNA sequence is TGTGCCAGCAGCCGGGGAGGGGGTAGCAATCAGCCCCAGCATTTT.